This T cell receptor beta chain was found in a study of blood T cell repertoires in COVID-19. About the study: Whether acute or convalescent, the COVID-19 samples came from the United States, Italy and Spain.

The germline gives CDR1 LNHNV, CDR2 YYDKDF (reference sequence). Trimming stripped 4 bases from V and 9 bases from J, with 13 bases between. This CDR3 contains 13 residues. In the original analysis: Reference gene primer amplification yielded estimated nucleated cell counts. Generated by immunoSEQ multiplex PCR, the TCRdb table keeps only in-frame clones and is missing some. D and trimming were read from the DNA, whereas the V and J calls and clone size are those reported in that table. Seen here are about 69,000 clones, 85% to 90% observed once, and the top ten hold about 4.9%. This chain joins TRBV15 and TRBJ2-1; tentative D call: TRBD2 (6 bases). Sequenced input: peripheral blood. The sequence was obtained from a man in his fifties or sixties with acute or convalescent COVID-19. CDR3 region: CATSIGGAGEQFF. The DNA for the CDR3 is TGTGCCACCAGCATAGGAGGGGCGGGTGAGCAGTTCTTC.